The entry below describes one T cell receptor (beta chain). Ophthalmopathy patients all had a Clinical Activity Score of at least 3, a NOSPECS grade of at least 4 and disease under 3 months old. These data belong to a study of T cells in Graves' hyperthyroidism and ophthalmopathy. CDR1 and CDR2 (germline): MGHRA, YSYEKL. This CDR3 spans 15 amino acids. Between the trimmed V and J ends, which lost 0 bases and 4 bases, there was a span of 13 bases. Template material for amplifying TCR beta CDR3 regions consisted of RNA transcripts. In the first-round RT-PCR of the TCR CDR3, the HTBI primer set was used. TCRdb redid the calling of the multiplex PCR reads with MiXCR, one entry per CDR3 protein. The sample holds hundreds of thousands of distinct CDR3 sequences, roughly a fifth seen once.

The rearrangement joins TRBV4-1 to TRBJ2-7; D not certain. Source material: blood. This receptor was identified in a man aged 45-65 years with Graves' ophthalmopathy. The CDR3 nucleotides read TGCGCCAGCAGCCAAGAAGGGCGGCCCAGTTACGAGCAGTACTTC. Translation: CASSQEGRPSYEQYF.